This T cell receptor (beta chain) was obtained from a study of cytomegalovirus exposure and HLA in healthy donors. The study, taken as a whole, reports: Under 20,000 TCR beta sequences were associated with HLA alleles at 0.05 false discovery rate in a later analysis.

Use of 60 Vbeta and 13 Jbeta primers characterized the PCR. Profiled with immunoSEQ multiplex PCR; TCRdb holds only in-frame clones, not every one. The listing contains 150,000 to 250,000 clones. A note on this clone: The antigen is undetermined.

Trimming at V came to 5 bases and at J to 1 base, leaving 14 bases not matched to a gene. The CDR3 length is 19 residues. CDR1 and CDR2 from the germline V gene are SGHVS and FQNEAQ. The TCR originated in a boy aged 5-17 years in good health and CMV-seronegative. The J gene is TRBJ2-3, the V gene TRBV7-8; 11 nucleotides match TRBD1. Sequences were obtained from PBMCs. The CDR3 reads CASSQSGQGAYLGTDTQYF. The DNA for the CDR3 is TGTGCCAGCAGCCAATCTGGACAGGGGGCATACCTAGGCACAGATACGCAGTATTTT. The full variable domain, in which reference TRBV7-8 and TRBJ2-3 provide the parts outside the CDR3, is GAGVSQSPRYKVAKRGQDVALRCDPISGHVSLFWYQQALGQGPEFLTYFQNEAQLDKSGLPSDRFFAERPEGSVSTLKIQRTQQEDSAVYLCASSQSGQGAYLGTDTQYFGPGTRLTVL.